Given below is one T cell receptor (beta chain) in context. This sample is part of a study of blood T cell repertoires in COVID-19. Clones were read by immunoSEQ multiplex PCR, and TCRdb kept only the in-frame ones, dropping some. The sample has about 400,000 clones; approximately 86% are singletons. Germline CDR1 PRHDT, CDR2 FYEKMQ (reference sequence). This CDR3 spans 16 amino acids. V shed 5 bases, J shed 6 bases, and the junction held 12 bases outside the gene matches. The chain couples TRBV13 to TRBJ2-1; 8 bases agree with TRBD2. This receptor was obtained from a human donor in a cohort sampled during active COVID-19. The source material was peripheral blood. The DNA for the CDR3 is TGTGCCAGCAGCAGTAGCGGGACCCCCTCGCGCAATGAGCAGTTCTTC. Translation: CASSSSGTPSRNEQFF.